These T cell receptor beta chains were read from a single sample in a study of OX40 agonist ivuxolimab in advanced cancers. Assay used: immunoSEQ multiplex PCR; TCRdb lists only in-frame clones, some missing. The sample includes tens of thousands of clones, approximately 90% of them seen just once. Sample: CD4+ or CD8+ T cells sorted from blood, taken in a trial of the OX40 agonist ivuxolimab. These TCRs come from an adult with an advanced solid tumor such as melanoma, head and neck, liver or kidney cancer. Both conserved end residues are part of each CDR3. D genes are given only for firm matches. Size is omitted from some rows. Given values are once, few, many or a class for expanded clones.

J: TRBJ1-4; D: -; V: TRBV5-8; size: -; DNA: TGTGCCAGCCCGACAGAACCTAATGAAAAACTGTTTTTT; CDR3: CASPTEPNEKLFF
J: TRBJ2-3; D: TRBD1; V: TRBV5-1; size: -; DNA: TGCGCCAGCGGCAACTCAGGACAGGGCACAGATACGCAGTATTTT; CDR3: CASGNSGQGTDTQYF
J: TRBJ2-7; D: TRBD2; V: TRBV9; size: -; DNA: TGTGCCAGCAGTAGGGAGGGGAGCTCCTACGAGCAGTACTTC; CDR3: CASSREGSSYEQYF
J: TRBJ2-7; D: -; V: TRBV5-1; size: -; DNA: TGCGCCAGCAGCCCGGATCCCTGGGCGGGGCCCGAGCAGTACTTC; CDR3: CASSPDPWAGPEQYF
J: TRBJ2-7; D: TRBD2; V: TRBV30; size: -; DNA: TGTGCCTGGAGGGCCCGGGATAGCGGGAGGAGATACGAGCAGTACTTC; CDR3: CAWRARDSGRRYEQYF
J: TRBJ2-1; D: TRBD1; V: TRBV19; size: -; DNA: TGTGCCAGTAGTATTGCGACAGGGGGCAATGAGCAGTTCTTC; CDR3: CASSIATGGNEQFF
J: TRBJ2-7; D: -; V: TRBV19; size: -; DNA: TGTGCCAGTAGTAATACCCCACCCCACGAGCAGTACTTC; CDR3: CASSNTPPHEQYF
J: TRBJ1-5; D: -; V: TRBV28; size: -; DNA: TGTGCCAGCATCCCGCCCGGCCTTATTTATAGCAATCAGCCCCAGCATTTT; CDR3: CASIPPGLIYSNQPQHF
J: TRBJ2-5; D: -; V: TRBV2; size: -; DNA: TGTGCCAGCAGTCGTAGGGCGGAGACCCAGTACTTC; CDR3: CASSRRAETQYF
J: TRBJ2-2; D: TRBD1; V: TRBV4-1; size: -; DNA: TGCGCCAGCAGCCGGACAGGCGCGAACACCGGGGAGCTGTTTTTT; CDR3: CASSRTGANTGELFF
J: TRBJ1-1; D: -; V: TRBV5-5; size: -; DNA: TGTGCCAGCAGCTTTGATCCAGGGGAGTGGGCTGAAGCTTTCTTT; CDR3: CASSFDPGEWAEAFF
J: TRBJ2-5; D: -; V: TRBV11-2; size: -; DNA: TGTGCCAGCAGCTTAGACGGAGGTCAAGAGACCCAGTACTTC; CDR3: CASSLDGGQETQYF
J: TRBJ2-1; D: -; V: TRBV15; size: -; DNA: TGTGCCACCAGCAGAGATGGGGCCACCTACAATGAGCAGTTCTTC; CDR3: CATSRDGATYNEQFF
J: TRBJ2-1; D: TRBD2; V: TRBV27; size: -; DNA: TGTGCCAGCAGTTTATCGGGCGGGAGTGAGGTTGAGCAGTTCTTC; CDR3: CASSLSGGSEVEQFF
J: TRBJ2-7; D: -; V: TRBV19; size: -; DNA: TGTGCCAGTAGTATAACCCCTAGCTCCTACGAGCAGTACTTC; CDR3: CASSITPSSYEQYF
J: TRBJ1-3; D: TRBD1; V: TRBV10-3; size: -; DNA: TGTGCCATCAGTGAGTCGAATATCGGACAGGCGGTATATTTT; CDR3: CAISESNIGQAVYF
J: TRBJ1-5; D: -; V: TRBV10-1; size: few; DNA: TGCGCCAGCAGTGAGTGGTTGGGTCAGCCCCAGCATTTT; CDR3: CASSEWLGQPQHF
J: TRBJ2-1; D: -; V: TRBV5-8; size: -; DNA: TGTGCCAGCAGCTTACGATTATTGGCGGATCCCTACAATGAGCAGTTCTTC; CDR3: CASSLRLLADPYNEQFF
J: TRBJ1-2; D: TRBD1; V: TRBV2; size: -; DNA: TGTGCCAGCAGCTTAGACAGGGTTGGCTACACCTTC; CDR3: CASSLDRVGYTF
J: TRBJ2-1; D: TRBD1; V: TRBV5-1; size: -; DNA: TGCGCCAGCAGCTCGGACAGGGGGCATTGGGATGAGCAGTTCTTC; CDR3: CASSSDRGHWDEQFF
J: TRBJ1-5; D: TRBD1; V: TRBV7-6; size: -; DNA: TGTGCCAGCAGCCCCTCCCCGGGACAGGGGAATCAGCCCCAGCATTTT; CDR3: CASSPSPGQGNQPQHF
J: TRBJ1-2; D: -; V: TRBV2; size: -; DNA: TGTGCCAAACAGGGTTCAAATGGCTACACCTTC; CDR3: CAKQGSNGYTF
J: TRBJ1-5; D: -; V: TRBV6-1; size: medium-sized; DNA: TGTGCCAGCACGTTGAGATCTAAAGATCAGCCCCAGCATTTT; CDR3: CASTLRSKDQPQHF
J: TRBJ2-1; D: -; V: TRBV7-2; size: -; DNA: TGTGCCAGCAGCTCCGAGTTAGGTAGCGGCAATGAGCAGTTCTTC; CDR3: CASSSELGSGNEQFF
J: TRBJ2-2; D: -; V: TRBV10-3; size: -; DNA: TGTGCCATCAGTGAGAATCGCAGGGTTGACACCGGGGAGCTGTTTTTT; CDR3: CAISENRRVDTGELFF
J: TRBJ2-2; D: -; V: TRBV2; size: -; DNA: TGTGCCAGCAGTACCCTGGGGGCGGGCACCGGGGAGCTGTTTTTT; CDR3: CASSTLGAGTGELFF
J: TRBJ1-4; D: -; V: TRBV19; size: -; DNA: TGTGCCAGTAGTATTAGCCACCTTAATGAAAAACTGTTTTTT; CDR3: CASSISHLNEKLFF
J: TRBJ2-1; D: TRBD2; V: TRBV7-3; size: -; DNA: TGTGCCAGCAGCGGTGGTAGCGGGGCCTACAATGAGCAGTTCTTC; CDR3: CASSGGSGAYNEQFF
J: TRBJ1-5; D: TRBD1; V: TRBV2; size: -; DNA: TGTGCCAGCAGGGGGACAGGGGGGCGGCAGCCCCAGCATTTT; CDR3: CASRGTGGRQPQHF
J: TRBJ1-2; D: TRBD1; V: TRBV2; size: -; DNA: TGTGCCAGTACCCCCGCGACAGGGGTCAGCTATGGCTACACCTTC; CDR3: CASTPATGVSYGYTF
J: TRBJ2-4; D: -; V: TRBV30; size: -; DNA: TGTGCCTGGAGTGAGGCAGGGATAGCCAAAAACATTCAGTACTTC; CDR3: CAWSEAGIAKNIQYF
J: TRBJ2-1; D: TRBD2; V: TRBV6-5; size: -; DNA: TGTGCCAGCAGTTACGGGGGGGACCAATACAATGAGCAGTTCTTC; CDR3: CASSYGGDQYNEQFF
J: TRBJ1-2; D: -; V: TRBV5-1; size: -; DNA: TGCGCCAGCAGCTTGGGGGGACTTGCAGGGAGCTATGGCTACACCTTC; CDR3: CASSLGGLAGSYGYTF